One and the same sample provided the 8 T cell receptor beta chains below, sequenced in a study of T cells in Graves' hyperthyroidism and ophthalmopathy. Amplified regions were TCR beta CDR3 sequences from RNA transcripts. First-round RT-PCR targeting the TCR CDR3 was performed with the HTBI primer set. TCRdb used MiXCR to reprocess the multiplex PCR reads, holding one entry per CDR3 protein. This sample carries some 300,000 distinct CDR3 sequences, roughly a fifth of them seen once, and the ten largest clones take about two fifths. Sample: blood. These receptor sequences come from a man over 45 with Graves' ophthalmopathy.

The chain uses TRBV19 and TRBJ2-1; D possibly corresponds to TRBD2 (5 bases). Germline V gene sequence: CDR1 LNHDA, CDR2 SQIVND (reference sequence). The CDR3 contains 15 residues. Deletions cut 4 bases from V and 5 bases from J, with 15 bases between. The CDR3 region is CASSTKGVLNNEQFF. The CDR3 nucleotides are TGTGCCAGTAGTACGAAGGGAGTTTTGAACAATGAGCAGTTCTTC.

This clonotype was seen repeatedly, ten times or more. The chain has TRBV5-1 and TRBJ2-7; possible D gene TRBD1, 5 bases. The germline V gene encodes CDR1 SGHRS and CDR2 YFSETQ. The V end was cut by 0 bases, the J end by 3 bases, with 13 bases between. The CDR3 totals 15 residues. The CDR3 region has the DNA TGCGCCAGCAGCTTGGCCTTAGGCAGGGTCTACGAGCAGTACTTC. Residues: CASSLALGRVYEQYF.

This clonotype was observed at least ten times. The rearrangement uses TRBV14 and TRBJ2-3; D is ambiguous. In germline, CDR1 is SGHDN, CDR2 FVKESK. The V end was cut by 0 bases, the J end by 7 bases, with 8 bases between. This CDR3 is built from 13 residues. CDR3 loop: CASSQDPHYTQYF. In DNA form, the CDR3 reads TGTGCCAGCAGCCAAGATCCACATTATACGCAGTATTTT.

The genes are TRBV2 and TRBJ2-2; D may be TRBD2 (6 bases). Germline V gene sequence: CDR1 SNHLY, CDR2 FYNNEI. V was clipped by 8 bases and J by 3 bases, with 10 bases between them. The CDR3 totals 13 residues. The CDR3 region has the DNA TGTGCCAGCCGGGACTCCTACACCGGGGAGCTGTTTTTT. This codes for CASRDSYTGELFF.

This clonotype was detected only a few times. This sequence joins TRBV5-1 and TRBJ2-2; D not resolved. There are 13 residues in the CDR3. Trimming shortened V by 6 bases and J by 7 bases, and 13 bases separated the two germline ends. The V gene's germline CDR1 is SGHRS and CDR2 YFSETQ. The DNA for the CDR3 is TGCGCCAGCACCCCCCCGTCCGGCGGGGAGCTGTTTTTT. Amino acids: CASTPPSGGELFF. Complete variable domain (other parts from reference TRBV5-1 and TRBJ2-2): KAGVTQTPRYLIKTRGQQVTLSCSPISGHRSVSWYQQTPGQGLQFLFEYFSETQRNKGNFPGRFSGRQFSNSRSEMNVSTLELGDSALYLCASTPPSGGELFFGEGSRLTVL.

This clonotype occurred a few times. A much larger clone differs from this one at a single base, so this may be a read error. The chain carries TRBV11-2 and TRBJ2-7, with D perhaps TRBD1 (5 bases). Germline V lookup: CDR1 SGHAT, CDR2 FQNNGV. The CDR3 consists of 16 residues. The CDR3 nucleotides are TGTGCCAGCAGCTTAATGAGCCAGGGCAACTCCTACAAGCAGTACTTC. Translation gives CASSLMSQGNSYKQYF.

This clonotype was seen repeatedly, ten times or more. V gene TRBV28 combines with J gene TRBJ1-5; D ambiguous. The CDR3 runs to 14 residues. Trimming left V 2 bases short and J 4 bases short, with 9 bases between. Per germline, CDR1 MDHEN and CDR2 SYDVKM. In DNA, the CDR3 is TGTGCCAGCAGTTTACGTCGGCTGAATCAGCCCCAGCATTTT. It translates to CASSLRRLNQPQHF.

The chain joins TRBV10-1 to TRBJ2-1, with TRBD2 identical over 7 bases. The CDR3 has 15 residues. J was trimmed by 5 bases and V by 5 bases; bases with no gene match: 9. The germline V gene has CDR1 WNHNN and CDR2 SYGVQD (reference sequence). CDR3 protein: CASSRDYSSDNEQFF. The CDR3 nucleotides are TGCGCCAGCAGTAGGGACTATTCCTCGGACAATGAGCAGTTCTTC.